Below, 21 T cell receptor beta chains from the same sample are listed, as sequenced in a study of CD8 T cell repertoires and HIV-1 epitope variants (dated by TCRdb to 2018 to 2020). The antigens these receptors bind are not known. Library preparation used the immunoSEQ multiplex PCR assay. TCRdb took over this immuneACCESS table, retaining in-frame rearrangements with V and J assigned. Such tables are incomplete; in checked studies, under half of the missing clones stem from an unresolved V gene, and the remainder is unexplained. The sample data list thousands of clones, and around 60% of these were observed just once. Under 50% of the sample is in the top ten clones. Sequencing input: cultured CD8+ T cells derived from PBMCs. The receptors were sampled from a male donor with HIV.

This clone was observed a handful of times. This sequence joins TRBV30 and TRBJ2-1; TRBD1 agrees at 10 bases. V gave up 3 bases and J gave up 16 bases; unmatched junction bases: 6. This CDR3 contains 11 residues. Germline lookup yields CDR1 GTSNPN and CDR2 SVGIG (reference sequence). The CDR3 DNA follows: TGTGCCTGGAGCAGCGGGACAGGGGATTTCTTC. Translated, it gives CAWSSGTGDFF.

The chain employs TRBV7-6 and TRBJ1-1; D not resolved. V was trimmed by 5 bases and J by 6 bases, leaving 16 bases between them. CDR3 length: 14 residues. From germline, CDR1 is SGHVS and CDR2 FNYEAQ. DNA for the CDR3: TGTGCCAGCAGCGACGGGCCCCTAACCCCTGAAGCTTTCTTT. Translated, it gives CASSDGPLTPEAFF.

This chain uses TRBV9 with TRBJ1-1, with TRBD1 as a possible D gene (6 bases). Germline loops: CDR1 SGDLS, CDR2 YYNGEE. Trimming removed 7 bases from V and 5 bases from J, with 9 bases in between. The CDR3 is 11 amino acids. The CDR3 sequence: CASRRGTEAFF. CDR3 DNA: TGTGCCAGCCGGAGGGGGACTGAAGCTTTCTTT.

The table lists this clone with a few counts. The chain recombines TRBV5-1 with TRBJ2-7; 8 nucleotides line up with TRBD1. Trimming cost V 3 bases and J 6 bases; bases outside gene matches: 14. The CDR3 runs to 16 residues. The germline V gene encodes CDR1 SGHRS and CDR2 YFSETQ. CDR3 coding DNA: TGCGCCAGCAGCTACCTTAGACAGGGGTTCATCGGCGAGCAGTACTTC. It yields the protein CASSYLRQGFIGEQYF.

V is TRBV4-1 and J is TRBJ2-5; TRBD1 might be the D (5 bases). The CDR3 is 15 amino acids. V lost 3 bases and J 1 base, leaving 12 bases between the germline ends. Germline V gives CDR1 MGHRA, CDR2 YSYEKL. The CDR3 loop is CASSQLDSVQETQYF. In DNA, the CDR3 is TGCGCCAGCAGCCAGTTAGACAGCGTCCAAGAGACCCAGTACTTC.

The rearrangement links TRBV11-2 to TRBJ2-3; D call uncertain. The CDR3 has 11 amino acids. CDR1 is SGHAT and CDR2 is FQNNGV in the germline V gene. Trimming took 1 base from V and 5 from J, leaving 1 base between them. The CDR3 sequence: CASSLGDTQYF. The CDR3 DNA follows: TGTGCCAGCAGCTTAGGAGATACGCAGTATTTT.

The J gene is TRBJ2-7, the V gene TRBV2; D not resolved. CDR1 and CDR2 from the germline V gene are SNHLY and FYNNEI. Deletions cut 1 base from V and 5 bases from J, with 15 bases between. CDR3 size: 15 residues. CDR3 residues: CASSEDVGDFHEQYF. The CDR3 bases are TGTGCCAGCAGTGAAGATGTTGGCGACTTTCACGAGCAGTACTTC.

The genes are TRBV5-1 and TRBJ2-7; D unresolved. This CDR3 contains 15 residues. Germline CDR1 and CDR2: SGHRS and YFSETQ. V lost 0 bases to trimming and J lost 0 bases, with 10 bases between them. Written as DNA, the CDR3 is TGCGCCAGCAGCTTGGAGGTCGTTTCCTCCTACGAGCAGTACTTC. Encoded protein: CASSLEVVSSYEQYF.

This clone was found once. This chain joins TRBV6-6 and TRBJ1-2; 10 nucleotides match TRBD1. The length of the CDR3 is 12 residues. Germline V gives CDR1 MNHNY, CDR2 SVGAGI (reference sequence). Trimming at V came to 8 bases and at J to 8 bases, leaving 5 bases not matched to a gene. This CDR3 reads CASEGQGDGYTF. Here the CDR3 DNA reads TGTGCCAGCGAAGGACAGGGGGACGGCTACACCTTC.

With regard to this clone: Other DNA sequences within the sample encode an identical CDR3. This chain uses TRBV28 with TRBJ1-5; the D gene is possibly TRBD1 (6 bases). Germline V CDR1 and CDR2: MDHEN, SYDVKM. The CDR3 is 12 amino acids. Trimming removed 7 bases from V and 9 bases from J, with 13 bases in between. This chain's CDR3 is CASTTPRGPQHF. CDR3 DNA: TGTGCCAGCACCACACCCAGGGGGCCCCAGCATTTT. Drawing the rest from reference TRBV28 and TRBJ1-5, the complete variable domain is DVKVTQSSRYLVKRTGEKVFLECVQDMDHENMFWYRQDPGLGLRLIYFSYDVKMKEKGDIPEGYSVSREKKERFSLILESASTNQTSMYLCASTTPRGPQHFGDGTRLSIL.

V and J are TRBV6-6 and TRBJ2-7, with no clear D. This CDR3 comprises 14 residues. Germline V gene sequence: CDR1 MNHNY, CDR2 SVGAGI (reference sequence). The V end was cut by 2 bases, the J end by 2 bases, with 10 bases between. Written as DNA, the CDR3 is TGTGCCAGCAGTTACCCCCTCCGGACCTACGAGCAGTACTTC. Its translation is CASSYPLRTYEQYF.

The V call is TRBV19, the J call TRBJ2-7; TRBD1 matches 10 bases. Germline V lookup: CDR1 LNHDA, CDR2 SQIVND (reference sequence). V lost 6 bases and J lost 5; bases outside the gene matches: 7. This CDR3 region has 14 residues. The CDR3 loop reads CASRHSGTGDEQYF. The CDR3, as DNA: TGTGCCAGTAGACATTCCGGGACAGGGGACGAGCAGTACTTC.

This chain links TRBV11-2 with TRBJ2-5; no reliable D call. Germline values: CDR1 SGHAT, CDR2 FQNNGV. Trimming left V 1 base short and J 2 bases short, with 11 bases between. The CDR3 sequence is 15 residues long. The CDR3 loop is CASSLGRELQETQYF. CDR3 bases: TGTGCCAGCAGCTTAGGGCGAGAACTACAAGAGACCCAGTACTTC.

The chain is built from TRBV19 and TRBJ1-5; 10 bases fit TRBD1. The germline CDR1 and CDR2 sequences are LNHDA and SQIVND (reference sequence). J lost 0 bases, V lost 4 bases, and 21 bases had no gene match. The CDR3 extends over 22 amino acids. CDR3 loop: CASSRGPIWDRGRGYSNQPQHF. In DNA form, the CDR3 reads TGTGCCAGTAGTAGGGGCCCAATTTGGGACAGGGGACGCGGATATAGCAATCAGCCCCAGCATTTT.

V gene TRBV29-1 combines with J gene TRBJ2-1, with D possibly called TRBD1 or TRBD2 (5 bases each). The CDR3 length is 17 residues. With 8 bases removed from V and 4 bases from J, the gap between germline ends came to 27 bases. Germline V lookup: CDR1 SQVTM, CDR2 ANQGSEA. The CDR3 sequence: CSIWDRQPSGLYNEQFF. In DNA form, the CDR3 reads TGCAGCATTTGGGACCGACAACCTTCGGGTTTATACAATGAGCAGTTCTTC.

This rearrangement joins TRBV27 to TRBJ2-2, with D unclear. Per the germline V gene, CDR1 is MNHEY and CDR2 is SMNVEV (reference sequence). The length of the CDR3 is 15 residues. The V end lost 0 bases, the J end lost 5 bases, and 10 bases lay between the germline ends. CDR3 protein: CASSLSMAVTGELFF. Here the CDR3 DNA reads TGTGCCAGCAGTTTATCGATGGCGGTAACCGGGGAGCTGTTTTTT.

This clone was recorded a few times. This chain uses TRBV5-5 with TRBJ2-7; D assignment may be TRBD1 or TRBD2 (5 bases each). The V end lost 0 bases, the J end lost 3 bases, and 10 bases lay between the germline ends. Germline V lookup: CDR1 SGHKS, CDR2 YYEKEE (reference sequence). The CDR3 covers 14 residues. CDR3 in DNA: TGTGCCAGCAGCTTGGGGCAGGGAGACTACGAGCAGTACTTC. As protein: CASSLGQGDYEQYF.

The V and J genes are TRBV5-4 and TRBJ2-7; 9 bases match TRBD2. This CDR3 is 15 amino acids long. Germline V gene sequence: CDR1 SGHNT, CDR2 YYREEE (reference sequence). The V gene end was trimmed by 0 bases and the J gene end by 2 bases; junction bases not matched to a gene: 3. The CDR3: CASSLVLAGTYEQYF. As DNA, the CDR3 is TGTGCCAGCAGCTTGGTTCTAGCGGGGACCTACGAGCAGTACTTC. The full variable domain, in which reference TRBV5-4 and TRBJ2-7 provide the parts outside the CDR3, is ETGVTQSPTHLIKTRGQQVTLRCSSQSGHNTVSWYQQALGQGPQFIFQYYREEENGRGNFPPRFSGLQFPNYSSELNVNALELDDSALYLCASSLVLAGTYEQYFGPGTRLTVT.

J is TRBJ2-1 and V is TRBV7-9; 7 bases are shared with TRBD2. The CDR3 is 15 amino acids. The germline V gene encodes CDR1 SEHNR and CDR2 FQNEAQ (reference sequence). V lost 2 bases and J lost 0; bases outside the gene matches: 1. The CDR3 nucleotides read TGTGCCAGCAGCTTACGGGAGGACTCCTACAATGAGCAGTTCTTC. Amino acids: CASSLREDSYNEQFF.

The chain uses TRBV11-3 and TRBJ2-1; D remains unclear. The CDR3 runs 15 residues. Per germline, CDR1 SGHNT and CDR2 YENEEA. Trimming stripped 5 bases from V and 8 bases from J, with 19 bases between. CDR3 bases: TGTGCCAGCAGCCGCAGATCAGACATTTCCTATGAGCAGTTCTTC. Its translation: CASSRRSDISYEQFF.

The chain couples TRBV12-1 to TRBJ2-6; the table's TRBD1 call for D was not verified on the DNA. TRBV12-1 is recorded as a pseudogene. The length of the CDR3 is 18 residues. This chain's CDR3 is CASSLTPYGQSRANVLTF. The DNA for the CDR3 is TGTGCCAGCAGCCTAACACCGTATGGACAAAGTCGGGCCAACGTCCTGACTTTC.